This TCR beta chain was identified in a study of a mutant IDH1 vaccine in newly diagnosed glioma. In the study overall: Onset of vaccination occurred 4-6 weeks following radiotherapy alone, or with temozolomide cycles. The therapy given earlier, which was standard therapy, consisted of radiotherapy, temozolomide, or both, and most of the patients received both.

With regard to this clone: Its antigen is not known.

Indicated time point: week 35, safety follow-up. In every dose of vaccine, 300 ug of mutant IDH1 20-mer peptide was given alongside topical imiquimod. Diagnosis in the donors showed new WHO grade 3 or 4 astrocytomas that were IDH1-mutant and ATRX-lost. Data came from immunoSEQ multiplex PCR; TCRdb stores just in-frame clones and leaves some out. Here the sample spans 35,000 to 45,000 clones, about 83% being singletons. This receptor was taken from a woman aged 45-65 years with glioma. The starting material was PBMCs, obtained from a glioma patient whose treatment included an IDH1 peptide vaccine.

The CDR3 DNA sequence: TGTGCCAGCAGTGAGAGGAATCAGCCCCAGCATTTT. This gives the protein CASSERNQPQHF. The chain uses TRBV2 and TRBJ1-5, with D uncertain. Germline lookup yields CDR1 SNHLY and CDR2 FYNNEI. Deletions cut 3 bases from V and 4 bases from J, with 4 bases between. The CDR3 has 12 residues.